These 18 T cell receptor beta chains came from one sample sequenced in a study of graft-versus-host responses after intestinal transplantation. Measured with immunoSEQ multiplex PCR; TCRdb has only the in-frame clones, and not every one. Of about 59,000 clones in the sample, approximately 94% were seen once. Their recognized antigens are unknown. The sequences come from unstimulated CD4+ T cells sorted from spleen or lymph node cells, collected before transplant. The receptors were sampled from a human donor who was the organ donor for an intestinal transplant.

This clone came up once. At one end, the junction sequence differs from germline, possibly due to a read error. This chain uses TRBV9 with TRBJ2-1; D gene unclear. Germline assignment: CDR1 SGDLS and CDR2 YYNGEE. This CDR3 is built from 13 residues. The CDR3 region is CASGVGENNEQFF. The CDR3 DNA reads as TGTGCCAGCGGCGTAGGCGAGAACAATGAGCAGTTCTTC.

V and J are TRBV7-9 and TRBJ1-3, with no clear D. Trimming removed 5 bases at V and 4 bases at J, with 15 bases between. This CDR3 comprises 15 residues. Germline V gene sequence: CDR1 SEHNR, CDR2 FQNEAQ (reference sequence). The CDR3 region has the DNA TGTGCCAGCAGCCCCCTTACGGGGAGAGGAAACACCATATATTTT. It is translated as CASSPLTGRGNTIYF.

The rearrangement joins TRBV9 to TRBJ2-3; 9 nucleotides align to TRBD2. The J segment lost 6 bases and the V segment lost 7 bases, leaving 9 bases of the junction unmatched. Germline loops: CDR1 SGDLS, CDR2 YYNGEE. This CDR3 region has 14 residues. Here the CDR3 reads CASRRGLASDTQYF. As DNA, the CDR3 is TGTGCCAGCCGACGGGGACTAGCATCCGATACGCAGTATTTT.

The V and J genes are TRBV6-5 and TRBJ2-7; D uncertain. This CDR3 is built from 11 residues. With 2 bases removed from V and 3 bases from J, the gap between germline ends came to 2 bases. Germline CDR1 reads MNHEY; CDR2 reads SVGAGI. The CDR3 region is CASSYLYEQYF. CDR3 DNA: TGTGCCAGCAGTTACCTCTACGAGCAGTACTTC.

V gene TRBV27 combines with J gene TRBJ2-2; the D is unclear. The CDR3 contains 12 residues. V lost 3 bases, J lost 3 bases, and 2 bases lay in between. Germline CDR1 MNHEY, CDR2 SMNVEV (reference sequence). CDR3 coding DNA: TGTGCCAGCAGTTTCCACACCGGGGAGCTGTTTTTT. Translating it yields CASSFHTGELFF.

The chain carries TRBV23-1 and TRBJ1-2, with D unclear. TRBV23-1 is filed as an ORF, its function uncertain. V was clipped by 1 base and J by 10 bases, with 10 bases between them. The CDR3 spans 12 residues. Here the CDR3 reads CASSQFCVDYTF. In DNA form, the CDR3 reads TGCGCCAGCAGTCAATTCTGCGTGGACTACACCTTC.

The chain combines TRBV11-2 with TRBJ2-2; the D gene is possibly TRBD2 (6 bases). Trimming removed 2 bases from V and 6 bases from J, with 16 bases in between. The CDR3 runs 16 residues. The germline V gene encodes CDR1 SGHAT and CDR2 FQNNGV. The CDR3 DNA reads as TGTGCCAGCAGCTTATATCGGGGGAACTCCCCCGGGGAGCTGTTTTTT. Translation: CASSLYRGNSPGELFF.

This chain links TRBV19 with TRBJ2-5; weak D call: TRBD2 (6 bases). V gave up 4 bases and J gave up 1 base, with 10 bases separating them. The CDR3 spans 14 residues. The germline gives CDR1 LNHDA, CDR2 SQIVND (reference sequence). In nucleotides, the CDR3 is TGTGCCAGTAGTACGTGGGACTTCCAAGAGACCCAGTACTTC. Its protein is CASSTWDFQETQYF.

The chain links TRBV7-8 to TRBJ1-2, with 7 bases aligning to TRBD1. Germline V gives CDR1 SGHVS, CDR2 FQNEAQ. V shed 1 base and J 8 bases; nucleotides not matched to a gene: 7. There are 14 residues in the CDR3. The chain's CDR3 is CASSLVKGARGYTF. CDR3 sequence (DNA): TGTGCCAGCAGCTTAGTAAAGGGGGCTCGGGGCTACACCTTC.

V is TRBV6-4 and J is TRBJ2-3; 10 bases agree with TRBD2. The J segment lost 3 bases and the V segment lost 4 bases, leaving 4 bases of the junction unmatched. The CDR3 loop spans 15 amino acids. Germline CDR1 reads MRHNA; CDR2 reads SNTAGT. The CDR3 sequence: CASSVTSGVTDTQYF. CDR3 DNA: TGTGCCAGCAGTGTTACTAGCGGGGTTACAGATACGCAGTATTTT.

The chain uses TRBV18 and TRBJ2-7, with TRBD2 matching 8 bases. Germline loops: CDR1 KGHSH, CDR2 LQKENI. This CDR3 comprises 13 residues. Unmatched junction bases numbered 0, after V lost 1 base and J lost 4 bases. CDR3 coding DNA: TGTGCCAGCTCACCACTAGCGGGGTACGAGCAGTACTTC. It translates to CASSPLAGYEQYF.

This clone was recorded a few times. This chain uses TRBV7-2 with TRBJ2-3; D may be TRBD1 (5 bases). The germline gives CDR1 SGHTA, CDR2 FQGNSA. With 1 base removed from V and 1 base from J, the gap between germline ends came to 21 bases. This CDR3 comprises 19 residues. This chain's CDR3 is CASSLDRVLGRGGTDTQYF. In DNA, the CDR3 is TGTGCCAGCAGCTTAGATCGGGTGCTTGGTAGGGGCGGCACAGATACGCAGTATTTT.

The CDR3 DNA is TGTGCCAGCTCCAGTATAGAGACCCAGTACTTC. This codes for CASSSIETQYF. The chain has TRBV7-2 and TRBJ2-5; D is uncertain. CDR3 length equals 11 residues. The V end lost 8 bases, the J end lost 4 bases, and 8 bases lay between the germline ends. Germline V CDR1 and CDR2: SGHTA, FQGNSA.

CDR3 nucleotides: TGTGCCAGTAGGGACCAGGGGGCTGAAAAACTGTTTTTT. Protein sequence: CASRDQGAEKLFF. This sequence joins TRBV19 and TRBJ1-4; 8 bases agree with TRBD1. Trimming took 6 bases from V and 7 from J; bases not matched to a gene: 4. The germline V gene encodes CDR1 LNHDA and CDR2 SQIVND (reference sequence). The CDR3 is 13 amino acids.

This rearrangement joins TRBV5-1 to TRBJ2-5, with unresolved D. The CDR3 consists of 12 residues. Germline V gene data show CDR1 as SGHRS and CDR2 as YFSETQ. V lost 1 base, J lost 2 bases, and 3 bases lay in between. CDR3: CASSLTQETQYF. The CDR3, as DNA: TGCGCCAGCAGCTTGACTCAAGAGACCCAGTACTTC.

The V gene is TRBV4-1, the J gene TRBJ2-1; D may correspond to TRBD1 or TRBD2 (7 bases each). Germline V gene lookup returns CDR1 MGHRA and CDR2 YSYEKL. V lost 4 bases and J 5 bases, leaving 18 bases between the germline ends. The CDR3 has 16 amino acids. The CDR3 loop reads CASSPGGAGRNNEQFF. The CDR3 nucleotides read TGCGCCAGCAGCCCAGGGGGAGCGGGGAGAAACAATGAGCAGTTCTTC.

The rearrangement links TRBV18 to TRBJ2-3; a possible D gene is TRBD1 (6 bases). V was trimmed by 2 bases and J by 6 bases, leaving 21 bases between them. The CDR3 has 17 amino acids. In germline, CDR1 is KGHSH, CDR2 LQKENI. CDR3 nucleotide sequence: TGTGCCAGCTCACCAACCAGGGGCCACCTGGATAGGGATACGCAGTATTTT. Translating it yields CASSPTRGHLDRDTQYF.

On this clone: The junction departs from germline at one end; a sequencing error may be responsible. J is TRBJ2-5 and V is TRBV7-6; perhaps TRBD2 as D (7 bases). This CDR3 has 14 residues. In germline, CDR1 is SGHVS, CDR2 FNYEAQ. CDR3: CASSLRGGQEAQYF. Here the CDR3 DNA reads TGTGCCAGCAGCCTCCGCGGGGGCCAAGAGGCCCAGTACTTC. Full variable domain (outside the CDR3, taken from reference TRBV7-6 and TRBJ2-5): GAGVSQSPRYKVTKRGQDVALRCDPISGHVSLYWYRQALGQGPEFLTYFNYEAQQDKSGLPNDRFSAERPEGSISTLTIQRTEQRDSAMYRCASSLRGGQEAQYFGPGTRLLVL.